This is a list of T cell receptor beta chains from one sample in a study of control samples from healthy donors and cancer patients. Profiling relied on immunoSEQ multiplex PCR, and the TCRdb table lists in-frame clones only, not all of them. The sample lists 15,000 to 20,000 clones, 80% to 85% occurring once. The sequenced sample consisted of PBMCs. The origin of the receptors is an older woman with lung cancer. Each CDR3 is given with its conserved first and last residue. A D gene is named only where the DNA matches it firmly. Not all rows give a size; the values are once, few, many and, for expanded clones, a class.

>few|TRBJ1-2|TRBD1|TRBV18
CASSSGQQGDYGYTF
TGTGCCAGCTCATCGGGACAGCAGGGAGACTATGGCTACACCTTC
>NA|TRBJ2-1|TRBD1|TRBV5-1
CASSSADGPGGSYNEQFF
TGCGCCAGCAGCTCTGCAGACGGACCAGGGGGCTCCTACAATGAGCAGTTCTTC
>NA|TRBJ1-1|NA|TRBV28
CASSFLAGGFLTEAFF
NA
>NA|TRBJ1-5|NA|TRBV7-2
CASSSEAEQPQHF
TGTGCCAGCAGCTCCGAGGCGGAGCAGCCCCAGCATTTT
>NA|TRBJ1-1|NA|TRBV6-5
CASYAWDTEAFF
TGTGCCAGTTACGCATGGGACACTGAAGCTTTCTTT
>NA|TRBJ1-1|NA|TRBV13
CASSLIAGGSNTEAFF
TGTGCCAGCAGCTTAATAGCGGGGGGGTCTAACACTGAAGCTTTCTTT
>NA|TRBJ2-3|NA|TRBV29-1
CSVEAGGGTDTQYF
TGCAGCGTTGAAGCAGGGGGAGGGACAGATACGCAGTATTTT
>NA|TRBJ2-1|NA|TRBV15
CATSPFFSYNEQFF
TGTGCCACCAGCCCCTTCTTCTCCTACAATGAGCAGTTCTTC
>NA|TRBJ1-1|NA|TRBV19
CASSTDRGAEAFF
TGTGCCAGTAGTACGGACCGCGGGGCTGAAGCTTTCTTT
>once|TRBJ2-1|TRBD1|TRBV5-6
CASSPGTGSYNEQFF
TGTGCCAGCAGCCCCGGGACAGGCTCCTACAATGAGCAGTTCTTC
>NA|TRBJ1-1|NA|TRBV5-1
CASSLELGTEAFF
TGCGCCAGCAGCTTGGAATTGGGTACTGAAGCTTTCTTT
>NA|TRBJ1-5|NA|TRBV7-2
CASSLVGGGQPQHF
TGTGCCAGCAGCTTAGTTGGGGGCGGGCAGCCCCAGCATTTT
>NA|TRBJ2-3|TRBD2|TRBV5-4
CASSPRGAGGPEGDTQYF
TGTGCCAGCAGCCCCCGCGGGGCGGGAGGGCCTGAGGGAGATACGCAGTATTTT
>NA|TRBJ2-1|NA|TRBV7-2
CASSLGITSGTNEQFF
TGTGCCAGCAGCTTAGGTATAACGTCCGGGACCAATGAGCAGTTCTTC
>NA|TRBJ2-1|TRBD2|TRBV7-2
CASRRVITSGNNEQFF
TGTGCCAGCAGACGAGTTATCACTAGCGGAAACAATGAGCAGTTCTTC
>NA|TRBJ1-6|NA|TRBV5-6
CASSWGSGNSPLHF
TGTGCCAGCAGTTGGGGTAGCGGCAATTCACCCCTCCACTTT
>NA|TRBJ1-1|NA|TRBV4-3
CASSQAIMGGTEAFF
TGCGCCAGCAGCCAAGCCATAATGGGGGGCACTGAAGCTTTCTTT